The 21 T cell receptor beta chains in this list originate from one sample, sequenced in a study of T cell responses to AZD1222 COVID-19 vaccine. Sequencing used immunoSEQ multiplex PCR; TCRdb keeps in-frame clones, though not all of them. The sample lists around 150,000 clones, around 90% occurring once. Source: peripheral blood, taken 28 days after the second AZD1222 dose. These receptors were taken from an adult who received the AZD1222 COVID-19 vaccine.

The chain joins TRBV4-1 to TRBJ1-4; maybe TRBD1 (5 bases). Trimming shortened V by 3 bases and J by 8 bases, and 16 bases separated the two germline ends. Germline lookup yields CDR1 MGHRA and CDR2 YSYEKL. The CDR3 has 15 residues. CDR3 sequence (DNA): TGCGCCAGCAGCCAGTTCAGGGCGAACGAGGAAAAACTGTTTTTT. Its translation is CASSQFRANEEKLFF.

This clone was seen once. This chain links TRBV28 with TRBJ1-2; 8 bases line up with TRBD1. The CDR3 spans 13 residues. V shed 9 bases, J shed 4 bases, and the junction held 7 bases outside the gene matches. CDR1 is MDHEN and CDR2 is SYDVKM in the germline V gene. The CDR3 DNA reads as TGTGCCAGTCAGACAGGGGAGGTCTATGGCTACACCTTC. It translates to CASQTGEVYGYTF.

The chain employs TRBV3-1 (or the pseudogene TRBV3-2) and TRBJ1-2; D is unresolved. Germline CDR1 and CDR2: LGHDT and YNNKEL (reference sequence). The CDR3 runs to 14 residues. The V end lost 4 bases, the J end lost 8 bases, and 17 bases lay between the germline ends. The CDR3 reads CASSLLNGGGGYTF. CDR3 in DNA: TGTGCCAGCAGCCTTCTCAACGGAGGTGGGGGCTACACCTTC.

The chain recombines TRBV11-2 with TRBJ2-1; D assignment may be TRBD1 or TRBD2 (5 bases each). The CDR3 contains 15 residues. Trimming shortened V by 6 bases and J by 8 bases, and 20 bases separated the two germline ends. Germline V lookup: CDR1 SGHAT, CDR2 FQNNGV. CDR3 protein: CASRKWGPRVHEQFF. CDR3 bases: TGTGCCAGCAGAAAGTGGGGACCCCGGGTGCATGAGCAGTTCTTC.

V usage is TRBV13 and J usage is TRBJ2-1; no reliable D call. The V end lost 4 bases, the J end lost 0 bases, and 16 bases lay between the germline ends. The CDR3 runs to 17 residues. From germline, CDR1 is PRHDT and CDR2 FYEKMQ (reference sequence). CDR3 sequence reads: CASSSRAARSSYNEQFF. In DNA, the CDR3 is TGTGCCAGCAGCTCCCGGGCAGCCCGGAGCTCCTACAATGAGCAGTTCTTC.

The V gene is TRBV2, the J gene TRBJ2-1, with 10 bases identical to TRBD2. The CDR3 consists of 15 residues. Per germline, CDR1 SNHLY and CDR2 FYNNEI. Germline trimming cut 7 bases from V and 5 bases from J; bases unmatched to any gene: 8. The CDR3 region is CASNRLAGVNNEQFF. The CDR3 DNA follows: TGTGCCAGCAACCGCCTAGCGGGAGTAAACAATGAGCAGTTCTTC.

The chain combines TRBV12-3 or TRBV12-4 with TRBJ2-1, with TRBD1 matching 9 bases. The CDR3 extends over 13 amino acids. V shed 5 bases, J shed 6 bases, and the junction held 2 bases outside the gene matches. CDR3 residues: CASSADRGNEQFF. DNA of the CDR3: TGTGCCAGCAGTGCGGACAGGGGCAATGAGCAGTTCTTC.

The V and J genes are TRBV11-2 and TRBJ1-1, with 10 bases fitting TRBD1. CDR3 length equals 16 residues. The V segment lost 4 bases and the J segment 0 bases; nucleotides outside the gene matches: 5. Germline CDR1 and CDR2: SGHAT and FQNNGV. The CDR3 reads CASSSRTGGLNTEAFF. CDR3 bases: TGTGCCAGCAGCTCAAGGACAGGGGGGCTGAACACTGAAGCTTTCTTT. The variable domain in full, completed from reference TRBV11-2 and TRBJ1-1, reads EAGVAQSPRYKIIEKRQSVAFWCNPISGHATLYWYQQILGQGPKLLIQFQNNGVVDDSQLPKDRFSAERLKGVDSTLKIQPAKLEDSAVYLCASSSRTGGLNTEAFFGQGTRLTVV.

V is TRBV27 and J is TRBJ1-1; no clear D gene. The CDR3 loop spans 12 amino acids. CDR1 is MNHEY and CDR2 is SMNVEV in the germline V gene (reference sequence). V was cut by 10 bases and J by 3 bases, with 12 bases left in between. The CDR3 spells CATWRWDTEAFF. In DNA, the CDR3 is TGTGCCACCTGGAGGTGGGACACTGAAGCTTTCTTT.

The chain recombines TRBV2 with TRBJ1-5, with unresolved D. The germline V and J ends were trimmed by 3 bases and 6 bases, with 6 bases remaining between them. The CDR3 contains 12 residues. Germline V lookup: CDR1 SNHLY, CDR2 FYNNEI. CDR3 bases: TGTGCCAGCAGTGATTGGGCTCAGCCCCAGCATTTT. The encoded protein is CASSDWAQPQHF.

The J gene is TRBJ2-1, the V gene TRBV19, with TRBD2 identical over 10 bases. The CDR3 contains 16 residues. Germline V gene lookup returns CDR1 LNHDA and CDR2 SQIVND (reference sequence). After removal of 5 bases from V and 2 bases from J, the junction contained 6 bases not matched to a gene. The CDR3 DNA sequence: TGTGCCAGTAGTGCCCTAGCGGGAGAAACCTACAATGAGCAGTTCTTC. Translating gives CASSALAGETYNEQFF.

J is TRBJ2-7 and V is TRBV6-5; a weak D match, TRBD1 (5 bases). The V end was cut by 9 bases, the J end by 3 bases, with 18 bases between. Germline CDR1 MNHEY, CDR2 SVGAGI. The CDR3 covers 14 residues. The CDR3 bases are TGTGCCAGTTACCCGCTGGGGCCGGGCTACGAGCAGTACTTC. It encodes CASYPLGPGYEQYF.

The rearrangement uses TRBV19 and TRBJ1-4, with TRBD1 as a possible D gene (5 bases). CDR3 length: 13 residues. Trimming pared 3 bases from V and 5 bases from J, leaving 7 bases between. Germline V CDR1 and CDR2: LNHDA, SQIVND (reference sequence). Here the CDR3 reads CASSIGQNEKLFF. CDR3 DNA: TGTGCCAGTAGTATCGGACAAAATGAAAAACTGTTTTTT.

The genes are TRBV20-1 and TRBJ2-1, with a weak D call TRBD2 (6 bases). Trimming removed 3 bases from V and 8 bases from J, with 14 bases in between. Germline loops: CDR1 DFQATT, CDR2 SNEGSKA (reference sequence). The CDR3 is 13 amino acids. The CDR3 is CSASFTSLDEQFF. CDR3 DNA: TGCAGTGCTAGTTTTACTAGCCTGGATGAGCAGTTCTTC.

The chain recombines TRBV6-5 with TRBJ1-1; D remains unclear. The CDR3 is made up of 12 amino acids. V lost 7 bases and J 2 bases, leaving 8 bases between the germline ends. The germline CDR1 and CDR2 sequences are MNHEY and SVGAGI. The CDR3 loop is CASNTGNTEAFF. The CDR3 bases are TGTGCCAGCAACACGGGCAACACTGAAGCTTTCTTT.

The chain joins TRBV6-4 to TRBJ1-5, with D maybe TRBD1 (6 bases). Trimming took off 3 bases at V and 7 bases at J, with 10 bases between the two ends. Germline assignment: CDR1 MRHNA and CDR2 SNTAGT. The CDR3 length is 13 residues. The CDR3 region has the DNA TGTGCCAGCAGTGAAGGGGGGGCCCAGCCCCAGCATTTT. This encodes CASSEGGAQPQHF.

The rearrangement links TRBV12-3 or TRBV12-4 to TRBJ2-7; a weak D match, TRBD2 (5 bases). Trimming pared 2 bases from V and 7 bases from J, leaving 12 bases between. The length of the CDR3 is 13 residues. CDR3: CASSLSLAGEQYF. The CDR3 DNA is TGTGCCAGCAGTTTAAGTCTAGCAGGAGAGCAGTACTTC.

The chain has TRBV2 and TRBJ1-1; D gene uncertain. Trimming removed 2 bases from V and 1 base from J, with 5 bases in between. Germline loops: CDR1 SNHLY, CDR2 FYNNEI. The CDR3 contains 13 residues. Here the CDR3 reads CASSELENTEAFF. The CDR3 bases are TGTGCCAGCAGTGAACTGGAGAACACTGAAGCTTTCTTT.

The chain carries TRBV3-1 (or the pseudogene TRBV3-2) and TRBJ2-4; 7 bases are a match to TRBD1. The CDR3 runs 14 residues. The ends lost 4 bases at V and 9 bases at J; junction bases unmatched: 9. Germline V CDR1 and CDR2: LGHDT, YNNKEL (reference sequence). CDR3 in amino acids: CASSPIDRAGIQYF. The CDR3 DNA reads as TGTGCCAGCAGCCCGATCGACAGGGCGGGCATTCAGTACTTC.

The V and J genes are TRBV19 and TRBJ1-2; 7 bases line up with TRBD1. V lost 7 bases and J lost 0; bases outside the gene matches: 8. This CDR3 comprises 15 residues. Germline V CDR1 and CDR2: LNHDA, SQIVND (reference sequence). CDR3 sequence (DNA): TGTGCCAGTAACTGGGACAGCCAGACTAACTATGGCTACACCTTC. This translates into CASNWDSQTNYGYTF.

This clone has a single count. The chain links TRBV29-1 to TRBJ2-5; TRBD2 agrees at 9 bases. V gave up 4 bases and J gave up 4 bases; unmatched junction bases: 10. This CDR3 has 15 residues. Looked up from germline, CDR1 is SQVTM and CDR2 is ANQGSEA. The CDR3 is CSVGLAGGMGETQYF. The DNA for the CDR3 is TGCAGCGTTGGTCTGGCGGGAGGGATGGGAGAGACCCAGTACTTC.